This TCR beta chain appears in the sequencing data of a study of blood T cell repertoires in COVID-19. Study at large: PBMCs, B-cell-depleted T cells, or T cells were the source of the cDNA or gDNA that made up the material.

Per the study methods: Cell counts per sample came from amplifying reference gene primers. Measured with immunoSEQ multiplex PCR; TCRdb has only the in-frame clones, and not every one. Clone size and the V and J calls come from that table; the DNA yielded D and trimming. Of around 300,000 clones in the sample, 75% to 90% were seen once. CDR3 length: 18 amino acids. Looked up from germline, CDR1 is MNHNS and CDR2 is SASEGT. The germline V and J ends were trimmed by 3 bases and 1 base, with 19 bases remaining between them. Everyone who took part was about 18 to 90 years old, and they came from 20 to 25 US areas. Resolution of symptoms, clearance, or two negative PCRs was present in recovered Cohort 3 donors.

The source of this sequence is a woman aged 18-29 years who had recovered from COVID-19. V usage is TRBV6-1 and J usage is TRBJ1-5, with D possibly matching TRBD1 (6 bases). Sequenced: PBMCs or T cells enriched from blood (not recorded which). Written as DNA, the CDR3 is TGTGCCAGCAGTGACCAGGGGTCTGGTGGATTGAGCAATCAGCCCCAGCATTTT. It specifies CASSDQGSGGLSNQPQHF.